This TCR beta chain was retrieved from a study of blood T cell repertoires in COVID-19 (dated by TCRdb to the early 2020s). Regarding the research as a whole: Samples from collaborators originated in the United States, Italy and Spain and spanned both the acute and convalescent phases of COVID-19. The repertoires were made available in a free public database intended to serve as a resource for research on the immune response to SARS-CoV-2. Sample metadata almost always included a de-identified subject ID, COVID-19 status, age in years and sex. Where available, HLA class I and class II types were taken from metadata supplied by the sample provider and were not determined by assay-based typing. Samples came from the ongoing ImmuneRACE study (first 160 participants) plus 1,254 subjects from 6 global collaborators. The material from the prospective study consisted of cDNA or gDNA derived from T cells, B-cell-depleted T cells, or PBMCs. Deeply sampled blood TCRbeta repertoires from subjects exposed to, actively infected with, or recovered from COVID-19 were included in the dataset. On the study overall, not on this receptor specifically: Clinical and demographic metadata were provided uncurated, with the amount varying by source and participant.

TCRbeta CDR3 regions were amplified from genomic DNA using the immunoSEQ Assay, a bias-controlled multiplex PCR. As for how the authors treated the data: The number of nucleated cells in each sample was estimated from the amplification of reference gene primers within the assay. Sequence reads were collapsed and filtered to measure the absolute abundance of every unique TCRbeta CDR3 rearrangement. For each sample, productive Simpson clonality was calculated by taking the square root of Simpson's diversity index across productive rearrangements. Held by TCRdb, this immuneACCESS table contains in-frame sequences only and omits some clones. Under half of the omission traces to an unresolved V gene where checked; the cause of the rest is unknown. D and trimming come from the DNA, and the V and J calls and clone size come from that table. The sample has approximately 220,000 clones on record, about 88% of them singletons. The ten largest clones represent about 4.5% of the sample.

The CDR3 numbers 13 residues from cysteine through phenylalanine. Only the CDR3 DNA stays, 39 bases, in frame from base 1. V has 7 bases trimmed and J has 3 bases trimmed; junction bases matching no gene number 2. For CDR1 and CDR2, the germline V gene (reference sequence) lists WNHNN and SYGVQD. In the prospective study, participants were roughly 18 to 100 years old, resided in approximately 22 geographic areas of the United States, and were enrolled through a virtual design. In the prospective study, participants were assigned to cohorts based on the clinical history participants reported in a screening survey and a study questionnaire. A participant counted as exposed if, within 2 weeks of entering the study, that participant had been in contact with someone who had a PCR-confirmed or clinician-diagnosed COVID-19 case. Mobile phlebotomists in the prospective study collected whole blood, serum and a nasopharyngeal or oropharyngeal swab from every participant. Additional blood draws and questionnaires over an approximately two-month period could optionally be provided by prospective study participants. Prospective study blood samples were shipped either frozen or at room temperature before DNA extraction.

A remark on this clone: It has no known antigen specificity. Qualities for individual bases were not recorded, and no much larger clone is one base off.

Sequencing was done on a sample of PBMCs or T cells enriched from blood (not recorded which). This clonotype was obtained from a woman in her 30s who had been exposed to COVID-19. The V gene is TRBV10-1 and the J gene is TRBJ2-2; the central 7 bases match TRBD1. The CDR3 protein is CASKQGYTGELFF. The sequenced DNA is TGCGCCAGCAAACAGGGGTACACCGGGGAGCTGTTTTTT.